The sequence of this T cell receptor (beta chain) was determined in a study of T cells in Graves' hyperthyroidism and ophthalmopathy. Researchers amplified the TCR beta CDR3 regions from RNA transcripts. With the HTBI primer set, the TCR CDR3 went through a first round of RT-PCR. Each CDR3 protein is one row after TCRdb ran MiXCR on the multiplex PCR reads. The table has some 570,000 distinct CDR3 sequences, roughly 15% seen once. Germline V gives CDR1 MNHEY, CDR2 SVGAGI. J gave up 6 bases and V 4 bases, and 5 bases lay outside the gene matches. The CDR3 length is 15 residues. There are many counts of this clonotype.

The chain combines TRBV6-5 with TRBJ2-1; 11 bases line up with TRBD1. The sequence derives from a woman younger than 30 with Graves' ophthalmopathy. Source material: blood. CDR3 bases: TGTGCCAGCAGTTTCGGACAGGGGGCTCTCAATGAGCAGTTCTTC. Its protein is CASSFGQGALNEQFF.